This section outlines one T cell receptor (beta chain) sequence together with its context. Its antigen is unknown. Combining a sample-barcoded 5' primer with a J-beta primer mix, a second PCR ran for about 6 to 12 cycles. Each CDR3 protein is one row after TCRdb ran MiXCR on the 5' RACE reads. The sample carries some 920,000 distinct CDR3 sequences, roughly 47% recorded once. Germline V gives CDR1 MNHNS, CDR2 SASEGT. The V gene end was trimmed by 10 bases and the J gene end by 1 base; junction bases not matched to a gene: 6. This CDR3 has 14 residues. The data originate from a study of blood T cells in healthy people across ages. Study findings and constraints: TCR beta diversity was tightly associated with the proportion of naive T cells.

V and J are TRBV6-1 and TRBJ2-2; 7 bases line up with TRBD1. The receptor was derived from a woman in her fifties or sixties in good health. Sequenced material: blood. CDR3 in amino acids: CAIQTGKNTGELFF. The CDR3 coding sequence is TGTGCCATCCAGACAGGGAAGAACACCGGGGAGCTGTTTTTT.